The 30 T cell receptor beta chains in this list originate from one sample, sequenced in a study of early T cells in non-severe SARS-CoV-2 infection (dated by TCRdb to the early 2020s). Receptor libraries were prepared by 5' RACE. The sequencer was a NextSeq 500. Through fastp at Q25 and MiXCR, TCRdb rebuilt clones from the public reads, retaining in-frame beta chains. Rows are unified per CDR3 protein, each entry keeping the most common DNA and genes. This sample comprises several thousand distinct CDR3 sequences, about 5% of them detected only once. Around 10% of the sample goes to the ten largest clones. The sample consisted of whole blood. Receptors were obtained from an adult who was a healthcare worker with PCR-confirmed SARS-CoV-2 infection or an uninfected control (not recorded which).

This clonotype was counted at least ten times. V gene TRBV12-3 or TRBV12-4 combines with J gene TRBJ2-1; 8 nucleotides line up with TRBD2. The CDR3 sequence is 15 residues long. After removal of 6 bases from V and 2 bases from J, the junction contained 6 bases not matched to a gene. The CDR3 DNA sequence: TGTGCCAGCAGGAGCACTAGCGGTACCTACAATGAGCAGTTCTTC. This encodes CASRSTSGTYNEQFF.

This clonotype is medium-sized (0.01 to 0.1%) by share. The rearrangement links TRBV27 to TRBJ1-5; the D gene is possibly TRBD1 (5 bases). V was shortened by 6 bases and J by 3 bases, with 15 bases between the two germline ends. The germline V gene has CDR1 MNHEY and CDR2 SMNVEV (reference sequence). This CDR3 has 15 residues. The CDR3 DNA follows: TGTGCCAGCAGCCCGCCCGCAGGGTACAATCAGCCCCAGCATTTT. Translation gives CASSPPAGYNQPQHF.

This clonotype was counted many times. The chain uses TRBV6-5 and TRBJ2-1; D may match TRBD1 or TRBD2 (6 bases each). The length of the CDR3 is 16 residues. Germline lookup yields CDR1 MNHEY and CDR2 SVGAGI. Trimming removed 6 bases at V and 3 bases at J, with 18 bases between. DNA for the CDR3: TGTGCCAGCAGCCGAGAGGGGGGAATCATCTACAATGAGCAGTTCTTC. This gives the protein CASSREGGIIYNEQFF.

This clonotype was observed many times. The chain recombines TRBV12-3 or TRBV12-4 with TRBJ1-1, with a possible D match to TRBD1 (5 bases). With 3 bases removed from V and 5 bases from J, the gap between germline ends came to 16 bases. The CDR3 consists of 15 residues. As DNA, the CDR3 is TGTGCCAGCAGTTTTCTATTCGGGACGAATACTGAAGCTTTCTTT. Its translation: CASSFLFGTNTEAFF.

In this sample, this clonotype turned up many times. The chain carries TRBV20-1 and TRBJ1-4; 7 bases map to TRBD1. The germline CDR1 and CDR2 sequences are DFQATT and SNEGSKA (reference sequence). The CDR3 totals 14 residues. The CDR3 reads CGATGRPLNEKLFF. The CDR3 bases are TGCGGAGCGACAGGGAGACCACTTAATGAAAAACTGTTTTTT.

This clonotype was seen repeatedly, ten times or more. This chain joins TRBV29-1 and TRBJ2-7; perhaps TRBD1 as D (6 bases). The CDR3 has 12 amino acids. Germline V gene lookup returns CDR1 SQVTM and CDR2 ANQGSEA. Deletions cut 6 bases from V and 4 bases from J, with 13 bases between. The chain's CDR3 is CSVVFQGYEQYF. The CDR3 DNA reads TGCAGCGTCGTATTCCAGGGGTACGAGCAGTACTTC.

This clonotype is classed as medium-sized (0.01 to 0.1%). The chain uses TRBV7-7 and TRBJ1-5, with D unresolved. Deletions cut 5 bases from V and 6 bases from J, with 8 bases between. The length of the CDR3 is 12 residues. CDR1 is SSHAT, CDR2 FNYEAQ, per germline (reference sequence). The CDR3 nucleotides are TGTGCCAGCAGCGTGGGAGGTCAGCCCCAGCATTTT. This encodes CASSVGGQPQHF.

This clonotype was counted at least ten times. This chain connects TRBV2 to TRBJ1-4; D not resolved. Trimming took 4 bases from V and 13 from J, leaving 13 bases between them. The length of the CDR3 is 12 residues. CDR1 SNHLY and CDR2 FYNNEI come from the germline V gene. CDR3 in DNA: TGTGCCAGCAGTGTTCAAGAAGGAGGACTGTTTTTT. Amino acids: CASSVQEGGLFF.

By proportion, this clonotype is medium-sized. The J gene is TRBJ1-6, the V gene TRBV19, with D perhaps matching TRBD1 (6 bases). The CDR3 runs 16 residues. From germline, CDR1 is LNHDA and CDR2 SQIVND (reference sequence). Trimming removed 1 base at V and 11 bases at J, with 18 bases between. The CDR3 is CASSIAGAAGAPPLHF. The CDR3 nucleotides are TGTGCCAGTAGTATAGCGGGTGCGGCAGGGGCTCCACCCCTCCACTTT.

This clonotype counts as medium-sized (0.01 to 0.1%). The rearrangement links TRBV19 to TRBJ1-5; 7 positions agree with TRBD1. Germline V gene lookup returns CDR1 LNHDA and CDR2 SQIVND (reference sequence). Trimming at V came to 3 bases and at J to 1 base, leaving 9 bases not matched to a gene. The CDR3 runs 17 residues. CDR3 protein: CASSMGTAAVSNQPQHF. For the CDR3, the DNA is TGTGCCAGTAGTATGGGGACAGCGGCTGTGAGCAATCAGCCCCAGCATTTT.

Sample share makes this clonotype medium-sized. This chain links TRBV10-3 with TRBJ2-1; D is unresolved. CDR3 length: 16 residues. In germline, CDR1 is ENHRY, CDR2 SYGVKD. Trimming took 5 bases from V and 2 from J, leaving 16 bases between them. As DNA, the CDR3 is TGTGCCATCAGTCCGTTGGACCCACGGACCTACAATGAGCAGTTCTTC. Translating gives CAISPLDPRTYNEQFF.

The rearrangement joins TRBV28 to TRBJ2-1; 10 positions match TRBD2. CDR1 and CDR2 from the germline V gene are MDHEN and SYDVKM. This CDR3 is 16 amino acids long. J lost 3 bases, V lost 5 bases, and 7 bases had no gene match. CDR3 sequence (DNA): TGTGCCAGCAGTCACGGACTAGCGGATATCTACAATGAGCAGTTCTTC. This sequence encodes CASSHGLADIYNEQFF.

By frequency in the sample, this clonotype is medium-sized. V and J are TRBV5-1 and TRBJ2-3; 9 nucleotides agree with TRBD2. This CDR3 contains 16 residues. Germline V lookup: CDR1 SGHRS, CDR2 YFSETQ. J gave up 0 bases and V 2 bases, and 4 bases lay outside the gene matches. This chain's CDR3 is CASSFTSGYSTDTQYF. The CDR3, as DNA: TGCGCCAGCAGCTTCACTAGCGGGTATAGCACAGATACGCAGTATTTT.

In its sample, this clonotype was seen many times. This chain joins TRBV20-1 and TRBJ1-1; D unresolved. Germline V CDR1 and CDR2: DFQATT, SNEGSKA (reference sequence). The CDR3 loop spans 12 amino acids. V was cut by 6 bases and J by 1 base, with 9 bases left in between. The CDR3 DNA is TGCAGTGCCCTTAACAAGAACACTGAAGCTTTCTTT. This gives the protein CSALNKNTEAFF.

By share, this clonotype counts as medium-sized (0.01 to 0.1%). The V and J genes are TRBV12-3 or TRBV12-4 and TRBJ1-5; maybe TRBD1 (6 bases). Trimming pared 2 bases from V and 5 bases from J, leaving 10 bases between. The length of the CDR3 is 14 residues. Here the CDR3 DNA reads TGTGCCAGCAGTTTAAGGGCAGGGGATCAGCCCCAGCATTTT. This encodes CASSLRAGDQPQHF.

The chain recombines TRBV7-9 with TRBJ1-2, with 11 bases fitting TRBD1. CDR3 length: 16 amino acids. CDR1 and CDR2 from the germline V gene are SEHNR and FQNEAQ (reference sequence). The J segment lost 2 bases and the V segment lost 5 bases, leaving 7 bases of the junction unmatched. The CDR3, as DNA: TGTGCCAGCAGCCCGGCCGGGACAGGGGGAAACTATGGCTACACCTTC. It specifies CASSPAGTGGNYGYTF.

In its sample, this clonotype was seen many times. V is TRBV30 and J is TRBJ2-5; tentative D call: TRBD1 (6 bases). The CDR3 runs 14 residues. Germline V gives CDR1 GTSNPN, CDR2 SVGIG (reference sequence). V shed 3 bases and J shed 3 bases, with 14 bases lying between them. The CDR3 DNA sequence: TGTGCCTGGAGCGAATTAGGGGGAAAAGAGACCCAGTACTTC. It specifies CAWSELGGKETQYF.

By share of the sample, this clonotype is medium-sized. The chain employs TRBV19 and TRBJ1-1, with a possible D match to TRBD1 (5 bases). The CDR3 covers 14 residues. Germline V gene lookup returns CDR1 LNHDA and CDR2 SQIVND (reference sequence). Trimming left V 5 bases short and J 0 bases short, with 10 bases between. CDR3 region: CASSFQGMNTEAFF. The DNA of the CDR3 is TGTGCCAGTAGTTTCCAGGGCATGAACACTGAAGCTTTCTTT.

By sample fraction, this clonotype is medium-sized. The rearrangement uses TRBV6-2 or TRBV6-3 and TRBJ2-1; the D gene is possibly TRBD2 (6 bases). Germline CDR1 and CDR2: MNHEY and SVGEGT. The germline V and J ends were trimmed by 0 bases and 15 bases, with 15 bases remaining between them. The CDR3 spans 13 residues. The CDR3 spells CASSYSQGLAPFF. Here the CDR3 DNA reads TGTGCCAGCAGTTACTCCCAGGGACTGGCCCCGTTCTTC.

The table lists this clonotype with many counts. J is TRBJ2-3 and V is TRBV19, with D possibly being TRBD2 (7 bases). V was cut by 3 bases and J by 4 bases, with 8 bases left in between. CDR3 size: 13 residues. Germline V gene data show CDR1 as LNHDA and CDR2 as SQIVND (reference sequence). CDR3 residues: CASSMGGPDTQYF. The CDR3 nucleotides read TGTGCCAGTAGTATGGGGGGGCCAGATACGCAGTATTTT.

This clonotype showed up many times. The J gene is TRBJ2-1, the V gene TRBV29-1, with a possible D match to TRBD2 (6 bases). The CDR3 runs to 12 residues. The ends were cut back, 1 base at V and 6 bases at J, with 7 bases in the middle. Germline CDR1 is SQVTM and CDR2 is ANQGSEA. The CDR3 DNA follows: TGCAGCGTTGAAGGGGGGGTCAATGAGCAGTTCTTC. It translates to CSVEGGVNEQFF.

Relative to its sample, this clonotype is medium-sized. V is TRBV12-3 or TRBV12-4 and J is TRBJ2-1; D remains ambiguous. This CDR3 has 15 residues. V was clipped by 1 base and J by 5 bases, with 12 bases between them. CDR3 DNA sequence: TGTGCCAGCAGTTTAGGATCAGGCCGCAACAATGAGCAGTTCTTC. Its protein is CASSLGSGRNNEQFF.

In this sample, this clonotype is medium-sized. The chain links TRBV7-9 to TRBJ1-5; D gene unclear. The CDR3 is made up of 13 amino acids. V lost 5 bases and J 6 bases, leaving 11 bases between the germline ends. Looked up from germline, CDR1 is SEHNR and CDR2 is FQNEAQ (reference sequence). CDR3 in DNA: TGTGCCAGCAGCCTCGGAACAGTTCAGCCCCAGCATTTT. Translation: CASSLGTVQPQHF.

This clonotype was detected many times. The chain's CDR3 is CASSVDLSSGNTIYF. The CDR3 DNA sequence: TGTGCCAGCAGTGTCGACTTGAGCTCTGGAAACACCATATATTTT. The genes are TRBV6-1 and TRBJ1-3; D is unresolved. CDR3 size: 15 residues. CDR1 and CDR2 from the germline V gene are MNHNS and SASEGT. Between the trimmed V and J ends, which lost 4 bases and 0 bases, there was a span of 10 bases.

This clonotype has a count of ten or more. This chain joins TRBV6-6 and TRBJ1-2, with 7 bases identical to TRBD1. With 5 bases clipped from V and 10 bases from J, the junction kept 16 bases outside the gene matches. Per germline, CDR1 MNHNY and CDR2 SVGAGI (reference sequence). CDR3 length equals 15 residues. CDR3 in amino acids: CASSLSQGLSHAYTF. The CDR3 DNA reads as TGTGCCAGCAGTCTGTCACAGGGGCTCTCACACGCCTACACCTTC.

The chain recombines TRBV24-1 with TRBJ2-3; 8 bases map to TRBD2. Trimming cost V 0 bases and J 5 bases; bases outside gene matches: 6. CDR3 length: 16 residues. Germline-derived CDR1 and CDR2 are KGHDR and SFDVKD. CDR3 nucleotide sequence: TGTGCCACCAGTGATTTGCAAGCGGGAGCGTTAGATACGCAGTATTTT. Its translation: CATSDLQAGALDTQYF.

This clonotype was found many times. This chain connects TRBV4-1 to TRBJ1-6; no firm D call. CDR3 size: 18 residues. CDR1 is MGHRA and CDR2 is YSYEKL in the germline V gene. V was clipped by 3 bases and J by 5 bases, with 20 bases between them. The CDR3 spells CASSQGIIRGGDNSPLHF. In nucleotides, the CDR3 is TGCGCCAGCAGCCAGGGCATCATCCGGGGAGGAGATAATTCACCCCTCCACTTT.

This clonotype has a handful of counts. The chain employs TRBV7-2 and TRBJ2-1; TRBD2 matches at 8 bases. From germline, CDR1 is SGHTA and CDR2 FQGNSA. This CDR3 is 16 amino acids long. V trimming: 5 bases; J trimming: 2 bases; junction bases outside the gene matches: 8. The DNA of the CDR3 is TGTGCCAGCAGCCCACAAGCGGGAGTCGCCTACAATGAGCAGTTCTTC. This codes for CASSPQAGVAYNEQFF.

This clonotype came up many times. V gene TRBV6-6 combines with J gene TRBJ1-2, with D maybe TRBD1 (5 bases). The V end lost 9 bases, the J end lost 4 bases, and 24 bases lay between the germline ends. This CDR3 comprises 16 residues. Germline loops: CDR1 MNHNY, CDR2 SVGAGI (reference sequence). Here the CDR3 reads CASAKGTRTILYGYTF. CDR3 sequence (DNA): TGTGCCAGTGCTAAGGGGACCAGGACAATTCTCTATGGCTACACCTTC.

This clonotype has a count of ten or more. The V gene is TRBV7-2, the J gene TRBJ2-1, with TRBD2 matching over 10 bases. Looked up from germline, CDR1 is SGHTA and CDR2 is FQGNSA. This CDR3 spans 24 amino acids. Germline trimming cut 2 bases from V and 0 bases from J; bases unmatched to any gene: 25. The CDR3 DNA reads TGTGCCAGCAGCTTATCCATAGGTGTCAGCGGGAGGGCCAGAAGTATCAGCTCCTACAATGAGCAGTTCTTC. Translated: CASSLSIGVSGRARSISSYNEQFF. Full variable domain (remainder filled in from reference TRBV7-2 and TRBJ2-1): GAGVSQSPSNKVTEKGKDVELRCDPISGHTALYWYRQSLGQGLEFLIYFQGNSAPDKSGLPSDRFSAERTGGSVSTLTIQRTQQEDSAVYLCASSLSIGVSGRARSISSYNEQFFGPGTRLTVL.